This T cell receptor (beta chain) was profiled in a study of graft-versus-host responses after intestinal transplantation. Study in general: Grafts were multivisceral, liver-intestinal, or isolated intestinal. Every recipient had anti-thymocyte globulin induction and around three years of tacrolimus plus steroids.

The method was immunoSEQ multiplex PCR; TCRdb's version includes in-frame clones alone and lacks a portion of them. The sample consists of more than 15,000 clones, around two fifths of them appearing once. V shed 5 bases and J 3 bases; nucleotides not matched to a gene: 12. The CDR3 loop spans 18 amino acids. CDR1 and CDR2 from the germline V gene are SNHLY and FYNNEI. In its sample, this clone was seen a few times. Study conclusions and caveats: HvG clone declines early post-transplant were associated with peak circulating GvH levels.

With roughly 200,000 irradiated, violet-dye-labeled stimulator cells, roughly 200,000 CFSE-labeled responder cells were plated. This clonotype was sampled from a human patient who received an intestinal transplant. The V gene is TRBV2, the J gene TRBJ2-7, with 14 bases that match TRBD2. Sequenced material: alloreactive CD8+ T cells from a mixed lymphocyte reaction culture, taken before intestinal transplant. Subset meaning: CFSE-low proliferating T cells sorted from approximately 6-day pre-transplant mixed lymphocyte reaction (GvH or HvG direction). This chain's CDR3 is CASSLGLAGVVGGYEQYF. CDR3 bases: TGTGCCAGCAGTCTGGGACTAGCGGGAGTCGTTGGGGGCTACGAGCAGTACTTC.